The 5 T cell receptor beta chains given below trace back to one sample, sequenced in a study of blood T cells in healthy people across ages. Through a sample-barcoded 5' primer and a J-beta primer mix, a second PCR was run for roughly 7 to 12 cycles. MiXCR was run by TCRdb on the 5' RACE reads, yielding one entry per CDR3 protein. The repertoire holds approximately 800,000 distinct CDR3 sequences, with 55% to 75% as singletons. Sequencing input: blood. Receptors were obtained from a man aged 25-45 years in good health.

The genes are TRBV20-1 and TRBJ2-5; 8 bases align to TRBD1. The tail of the sequence fits TRBJ2-7 better, so the J call may be wrong. Per germline, CDR1 DFQATT and CDR2 SNEGSKA (reference sequence). The CDR3 extends over 15 amino acids. The CDR3 loop is CSAREKGRGLYEQYF. The CDR3 bases are TGCAGTGCTAGAGAAAAGGGCAGGGGGCTCTACGAGCAGTACTTC.

The CDR3 DNA follows: TGCGCCAGCAGCCAAGATAGCGGGAGCCGAAACAATGAGCAGTTCTTC. Its translation: CASSQDSGSRNNEQFF. J is TRBJ2-1 and V is TRBV4-3; 9 nucleotides line up with TRBD2. Trimming cost V 0 bases and J 5 bases; bases outside gene matches: 5. Germline values: CDR1 LGHNA, CDR2 YSLEER. The CDR3 spans 16 residues.

Remarks on this clonotype: A single base separates this from a much larger clone, so it may be a read error. The V call is TRBV3-1, the J call TRBJ2-3; D is unclear. Germline V gene lookup returns CDR1 LGHDT and CDR2 YNNKEL (reference sequence). This CDR3 has 14 amino acids. CDR3 region: CASGQGPSTDTQYF. In nucleotides, the CDR3 is TGTGCCAGCGGCCAAGGCCCAAGCACAGATACGCAGTATTTT.

The CDR3: CASRPPGTIAEQFF. In DNA, the CDR3 is TGTGCCAGCAGACCTCCGGGGACTATCGCTGAGCAGTTCTTC. The J gene is TRBJ2-1, the V gene TRBV6-2 or TRBV6-3, with TRBD2 matching 7 bases. V lost 6 bases to trimming and J lost 9 bases; unmatched junction nucleotides: 11. Germline assignment: CDR1 MNHEY and CDR2 SVGEGT. CDR3 length: 14 amino acids.

The rearrangement joins TRBV5-1 to TRBJ2-4, with a weak D call TRBD1 (6 bases). The V and J ends lost 4 bases and 9 bases respectively, with 20 bases between them. Germline V lookup: CDR1 SGHRS, CDR2 YFSETQ. CDR3 length equals 15 residues. The CDR3 is CASSNTYRELSIQYF. The CDR3 nucleotides are TGCGCCAGCAGCAACACTTACAGGGAATTAAGCATTCAGTACTTC.